The entry that follows covers one T cell receptor (beta chain) sequence. Its antigen remains unidentified. Unmatched junction bases numbered 9, after V lost 4 bases and J lost 0 bases. The CDR3 length is 17 residues. Germline values: CDR1 SGHNT, CDR2 YYREEE (reference sequence). The data derive from a study of shared clonotypes between healthy human individuals. Broader study findings: Collection of samples was limited to blood; tissue repertoires likely differ.

Sequencing was performed with immunoSEQ multiplex PCR; in TCRdb, only in-frame clones are kept and a portion is missing. The sample has roughly 2,000,000 clones; approximately 94% are singletons. Naive CD8 cells were CD45RO-negative, positively selected for CCR7, excluding terminally differentiated effector memory CD45RA+ cells. The donor population consisted of healthy HIV-negative adults with no recent acute infections or vaccinations. The donors, all of them Caucasian adults, lived in Nashville, Tennessee. The sequence was collected from a man aged 18 to 30 in good health. The J gene is TRBJ2-1, the V gene TRBV5-4; TRBD2 agrees at 8 bases. Sequencing was carried out using naive CD8+ T cells sorted from blood. The CDR3 DNA is TGTGCCAGCAGCGGATATAAGAGCGGGAGCTCCTACAATGAGCAGTTCTTC. It codes for CASSGYKSGSSYNEQFF.